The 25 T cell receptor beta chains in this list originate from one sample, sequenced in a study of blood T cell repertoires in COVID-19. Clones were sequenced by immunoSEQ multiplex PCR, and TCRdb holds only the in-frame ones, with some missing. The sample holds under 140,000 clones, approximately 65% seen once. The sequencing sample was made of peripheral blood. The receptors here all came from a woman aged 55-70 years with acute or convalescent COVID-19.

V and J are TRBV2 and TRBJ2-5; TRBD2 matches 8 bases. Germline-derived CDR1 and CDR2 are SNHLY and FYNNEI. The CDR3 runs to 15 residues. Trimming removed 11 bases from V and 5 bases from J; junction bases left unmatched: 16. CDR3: CAGMGLVDGGETQYF. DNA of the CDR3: TGTGCCGGGATGGGACTAGTGGACGGGGGGGAGACCCAGTACTTC.

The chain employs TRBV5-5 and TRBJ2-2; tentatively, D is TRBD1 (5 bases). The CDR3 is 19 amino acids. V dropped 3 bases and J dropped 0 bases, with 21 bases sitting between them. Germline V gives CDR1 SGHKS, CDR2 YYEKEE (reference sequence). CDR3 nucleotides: TGTGCCAGCAGCTCCACCTTTACTACAGGTCTCACGAACACCGGGGAGCTGTTTTTT. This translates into CASSSTFTTGLTNTGELFF. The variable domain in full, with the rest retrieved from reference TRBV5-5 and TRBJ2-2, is DAGVTQSPTHLIKTRGQQVTLRCSPISGHKSVSWYQQVLGQGPQFIFQYYEKEERGRGNFPDRFSARQFPNYSSELNVNALLLGDSALYLCASSSTFTTGLTNTGELFFGEGSRLTVL.

The CDR3 loop is CASRASGIAKNIQYF. The CDR3 coding sequence is TGTGCCAGCAGAGCTAGCGGTATAGCCAAAAACATTCAGTACTTC. J is TRBJ2-4 and V is TRBV3-1 (or the pseudogene TRBV3-2); 7 nucleotides line up with TRBD2. There are 15 residues in the CDR3. Per the germline V gene, CDR1 is LGHDT and CDR2 is YNNKEL (reference sequence). Trimming at V came to 6 bases and at J to 0 bases, leaving 5 bases not matched to a gene.

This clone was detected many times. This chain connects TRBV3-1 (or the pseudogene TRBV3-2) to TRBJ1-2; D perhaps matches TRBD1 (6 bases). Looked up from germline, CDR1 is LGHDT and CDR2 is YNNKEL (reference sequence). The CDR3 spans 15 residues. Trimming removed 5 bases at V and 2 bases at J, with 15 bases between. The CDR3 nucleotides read TGTGCCAGCAGCTATCTGGGGCAGGGGAACTATGGCTACACCTTC. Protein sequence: CASSYLGQGNYGYTF.

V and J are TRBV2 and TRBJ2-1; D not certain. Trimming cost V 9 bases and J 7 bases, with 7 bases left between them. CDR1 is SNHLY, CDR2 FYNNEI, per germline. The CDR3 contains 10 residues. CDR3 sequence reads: CASTKNEQFF. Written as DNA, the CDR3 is TGTGCCAGTACAAAAAATGAGCAGTTCTTC.

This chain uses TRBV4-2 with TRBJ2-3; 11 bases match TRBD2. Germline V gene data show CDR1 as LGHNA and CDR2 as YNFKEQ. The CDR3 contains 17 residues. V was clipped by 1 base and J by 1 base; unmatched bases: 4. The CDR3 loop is CASSQGVLAGGTDTQYF. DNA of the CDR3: TGTGCCAGCAGCCAAGGGGTACTAGCGGGGGGCACAGATACGCAGTATTTT.

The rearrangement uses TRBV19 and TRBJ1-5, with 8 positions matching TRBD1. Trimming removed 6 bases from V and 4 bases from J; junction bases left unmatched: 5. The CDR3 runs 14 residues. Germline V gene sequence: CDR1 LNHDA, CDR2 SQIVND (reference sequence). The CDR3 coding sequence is TGTGCCAGTAGATGGACAGGGATAAATCAGCCCCAGCATTTT. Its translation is CASRWTGINQPQHF.

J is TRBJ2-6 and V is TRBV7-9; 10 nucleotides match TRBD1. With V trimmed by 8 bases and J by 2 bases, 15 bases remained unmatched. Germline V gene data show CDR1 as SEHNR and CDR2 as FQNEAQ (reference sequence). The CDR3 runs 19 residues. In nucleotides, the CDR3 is TGTGCCAGCGTCCGCTCCGGACAGGGGGGTTTTACTGGGGCCAACGTCCTGACTTTC. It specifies CASVRSGQGGFTGANVLTF.

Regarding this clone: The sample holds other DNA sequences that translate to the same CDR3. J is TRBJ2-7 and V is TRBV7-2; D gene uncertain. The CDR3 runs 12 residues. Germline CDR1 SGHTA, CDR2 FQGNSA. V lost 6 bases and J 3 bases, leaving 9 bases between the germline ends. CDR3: CASSLTGYEQYF. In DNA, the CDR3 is TGTGCCAGCAGTCTAACCGGCTACGAGCAGTACTTC.

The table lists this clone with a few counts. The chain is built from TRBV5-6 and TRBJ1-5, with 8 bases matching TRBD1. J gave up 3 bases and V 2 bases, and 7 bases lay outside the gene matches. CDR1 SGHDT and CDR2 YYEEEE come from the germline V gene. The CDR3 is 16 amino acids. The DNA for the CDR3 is TGTGCCAGCAGCTTCTTTGGGACAGGTTACAATCAGCCCCAGCATTTT. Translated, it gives CASSFFGTGYNQPQHF. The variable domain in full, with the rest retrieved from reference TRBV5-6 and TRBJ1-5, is DAGVTQSPTHLIKTRGQQVTLRCSPKSGHDTVSWYQQALGQGPQFIFQYYEEEERQRGNFPDRFSGHQFPNYSSELNVNALLLGDSALYLCASSFFGTGYNQPQHFGDGTRLSIL.

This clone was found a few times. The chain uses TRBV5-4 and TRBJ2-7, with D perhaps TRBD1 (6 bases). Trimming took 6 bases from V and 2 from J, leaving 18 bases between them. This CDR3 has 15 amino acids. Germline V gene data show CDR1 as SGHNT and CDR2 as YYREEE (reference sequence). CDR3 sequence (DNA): TGTGCCAGCACCGTAAACCCGCAGGGGACCTACGAGCAGTACTTC. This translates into CASTVNPQGTYEQYF.

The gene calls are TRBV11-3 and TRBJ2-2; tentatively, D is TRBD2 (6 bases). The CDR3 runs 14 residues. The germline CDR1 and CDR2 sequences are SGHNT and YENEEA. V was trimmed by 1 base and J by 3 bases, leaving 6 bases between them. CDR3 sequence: CASSLGGDTGELFF. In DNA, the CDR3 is TGTGCCAGCAGCTTAGGCGGGGACACCGGGGAGCTGTTTTTT.

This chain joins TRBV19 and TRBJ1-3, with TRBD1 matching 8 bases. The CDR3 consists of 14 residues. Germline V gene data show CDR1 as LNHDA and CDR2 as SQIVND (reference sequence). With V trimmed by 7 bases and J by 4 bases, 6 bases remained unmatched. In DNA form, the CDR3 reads TGTGCCAGTACCCGGACAGGGTTCGGAAACACCATATATTTT. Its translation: CASTRTGFGNTIYF.

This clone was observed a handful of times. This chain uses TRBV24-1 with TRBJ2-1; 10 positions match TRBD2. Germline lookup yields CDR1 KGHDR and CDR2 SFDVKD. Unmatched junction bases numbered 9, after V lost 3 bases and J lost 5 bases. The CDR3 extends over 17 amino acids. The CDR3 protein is CATSDLSGGPLHNEQFF. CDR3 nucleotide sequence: TGTGCCACCAGTGATCTTAGCGGGGGGCCTTTGCACAATGAGCAGTTCTTC.

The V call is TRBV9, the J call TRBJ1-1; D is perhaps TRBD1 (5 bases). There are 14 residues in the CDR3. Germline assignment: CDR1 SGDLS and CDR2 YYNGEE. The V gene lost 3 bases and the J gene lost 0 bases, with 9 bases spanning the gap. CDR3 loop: CASSADSMNTEAFF. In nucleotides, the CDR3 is TGTGCCAGCAGCGCCGACAGCATGAACACTGAAGCTTTCTTT.

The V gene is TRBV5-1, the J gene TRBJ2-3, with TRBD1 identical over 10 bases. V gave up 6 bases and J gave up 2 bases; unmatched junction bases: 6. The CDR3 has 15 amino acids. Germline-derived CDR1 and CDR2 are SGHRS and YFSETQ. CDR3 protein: CASKETGGSTDTQYF. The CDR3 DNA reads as TGCGCCAGCAAGGAGACAGGGGGCTCCACAGATACGCAGTATTTT. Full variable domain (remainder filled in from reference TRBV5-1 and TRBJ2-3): KAGVTQTPRYLIKTRGQQVTLSCSPISGHRSVSWYQQTPGQGLQFLFEYFSETQRNKGNFPGRFSGRQFSNSRSEMNVSTLELGDSALYLCASKETGGSTDTQYFGPGTRLTVL.

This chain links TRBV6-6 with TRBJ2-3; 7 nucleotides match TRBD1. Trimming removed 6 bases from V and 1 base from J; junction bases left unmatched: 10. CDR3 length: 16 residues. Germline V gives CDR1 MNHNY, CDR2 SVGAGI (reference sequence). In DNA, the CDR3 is TGTGCCAGCAGCCATCCACGACAGGGCGGCACAGATACGCAGTATTTT. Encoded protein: CASSHPRQGGTDTQYF.

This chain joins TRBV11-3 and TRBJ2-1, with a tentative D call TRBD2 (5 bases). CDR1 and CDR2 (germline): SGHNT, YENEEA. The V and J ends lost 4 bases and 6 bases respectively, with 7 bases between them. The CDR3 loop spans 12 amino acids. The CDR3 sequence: CASSSTINEQFF. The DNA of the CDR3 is TGTGCCAGCAGCTCGACTATCAATGAGCAGTTCTTC.

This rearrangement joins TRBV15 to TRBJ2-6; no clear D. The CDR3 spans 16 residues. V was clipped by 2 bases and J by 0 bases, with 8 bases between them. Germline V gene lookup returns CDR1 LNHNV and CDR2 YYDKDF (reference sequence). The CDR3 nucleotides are TGTGCCACCAGCAGATCTCGGTACTCTGGGGCCAACGTCCTGACTTTC. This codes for CATSRSRYSGANVLTF. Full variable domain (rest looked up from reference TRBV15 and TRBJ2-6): DAMVIQNPRYQVTQFGKPVTLSCSQTLNHNVMYWYQQKSSQAPKLLFHYYDKDFNNEADTPDNFQSRRPNTSFCFLDIRSPGLGDTAMYLCATSRSRYSGANVLTFGAGSRLTVL.

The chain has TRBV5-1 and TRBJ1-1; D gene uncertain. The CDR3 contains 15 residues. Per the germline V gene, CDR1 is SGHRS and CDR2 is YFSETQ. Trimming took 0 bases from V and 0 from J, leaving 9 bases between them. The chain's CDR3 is CASSLGGVMNTEAFF. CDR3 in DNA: TGCGCCAGCAGCTTGGGTGGAGTAATGAACACTGAAGCTTTCTTT.

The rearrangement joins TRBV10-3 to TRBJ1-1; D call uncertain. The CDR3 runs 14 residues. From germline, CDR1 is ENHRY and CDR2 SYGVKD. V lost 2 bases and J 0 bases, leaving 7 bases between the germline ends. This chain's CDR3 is CAISEDNLNTEAFF. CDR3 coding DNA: TGTGCCATCAGTGAGGACAACCTGAACACTGAAGCTTTCTTT.

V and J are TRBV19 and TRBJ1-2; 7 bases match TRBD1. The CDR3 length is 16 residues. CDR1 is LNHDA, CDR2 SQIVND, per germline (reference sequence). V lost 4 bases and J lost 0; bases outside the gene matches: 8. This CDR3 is CASSTLTGAANYGYTF. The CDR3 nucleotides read TGTGCCAGTAGTACCCTAACAGGGGCGGCTAACTATGGCTACACCTTC.

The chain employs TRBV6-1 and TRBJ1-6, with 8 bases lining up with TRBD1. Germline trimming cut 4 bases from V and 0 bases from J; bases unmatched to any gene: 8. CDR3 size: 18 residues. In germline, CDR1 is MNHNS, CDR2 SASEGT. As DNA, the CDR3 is TGTGCCAGCAGTGGACTAGACAGGGGTGTCTCCTATAATTCACCCCTCCACTTT. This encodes CASSGLDRGVSYNSPLHF.

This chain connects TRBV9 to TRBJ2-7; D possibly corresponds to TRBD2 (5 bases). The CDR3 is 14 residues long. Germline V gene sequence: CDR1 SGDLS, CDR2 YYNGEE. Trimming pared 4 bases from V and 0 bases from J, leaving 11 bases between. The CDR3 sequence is CASSPIGSSYEQYF. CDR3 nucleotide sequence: TGTGCCAGCAGCCCCATAGGGAGCTCCTACGAGCAGTACTTC.

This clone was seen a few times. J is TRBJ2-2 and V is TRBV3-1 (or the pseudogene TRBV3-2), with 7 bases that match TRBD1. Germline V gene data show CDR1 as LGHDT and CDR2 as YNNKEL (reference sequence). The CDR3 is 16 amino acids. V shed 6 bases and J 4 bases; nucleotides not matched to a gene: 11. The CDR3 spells CASSLKTGQITGELFF. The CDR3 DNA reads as TGTGCCAGCAGTCTAAAGACGGGACAGATCACCGGGGAGCTGTTTTTT.